This T cell receptor (beta chain) was captured in a study of esophageal squamous cell carcinoma under preoperative chemotherapy. In the case of this clonotype: Its cognate antigen is unknown.

Whole-study findings and limits: Abundant clones tended to shrink rather than expand after paclitaxel-nedaplatin.

V was clipped by 5 bases and J by 8 bases, with 33 bases between them. CDR3 length equals 19 residues. Germline CDR1 SEHNR, CDR2 FQNEAQ (reference sequence). TCRdb re-analysed the PCR reads in MiXCR, keeping a single row per CDR3 protein. The profile shows about 30,000 distinct CDR3 sequences, under 60% of them singletons. Specified time point: before preoperative PTX-NDP chemotherapy. V and J are TRBV7-9 and TRBJ2-5; D is perhaps TRBD2 (5 bases). The receptor was isolated from a human donor with esophageal squamous cell carcinoma. The donor label of this sample is uncertain. This material was acquired from a patient given preoperative chemotherapy. CDR3 protein: CASSARPGSGGANPDTQYF. CDR3 coding DNA: TGTGCCAGCAGCGCCCGCCCGGGGAGCGGCGGCGCTAACCCAGATACCCAGTACTTC.